The 5 T cell receptor beta chains reported below all come from one sample, sequenced in a study of T cells after yellow fever vaccination. TCRdb re-called the 5' RACE reads with MiXCR, one entry per CDR3 protein. This repertoire shows about 31,000 distinct CDR3 sequences, 8% to 11% found once; its top ten account for roughly 12%. The material sequenced was PBMCs, either bulk or a sorted T-cell subset (CD4+, CD8+, memory, or dextramer-sorted; not recorded which), taken more than 14 days after the first yellow fever vaccination. The receptor source for this set is a young man who received the YFV17D yellow fever vaccine.

Regarding this clonotype: This could be a read error, since a much larger clone is one nucleotide away. The chain recombines TRBV20-1 with TRBJ2-2; 8 bases map to TRBD2. Looked up from germline, CDR1 is DFQATT and CDR2 is SNEGSKA (reference sequence). The CDR3 covers 13 residues. V was pared by 3 bases and J by 6 bases, with 3 bases of the junction left unmatched. In DNA, the CDR3 is TGCAGTGCTAGCCTTAGCGGGGCCGGGGAGCTGTTTTTT. It is translated as CSASLSGAGELFF.

In regard to this clonotype: A much larger clone differs by one base, so this may be a read error. V gene TRBV12-3 or TRBV12-4 combines with J gene TRBJ2-3, with D uncertain. The CDR3 is 11 residues long. Trimming stripped 6 bases from V and 8 bases from J, with 9 bases between. The CDR3: CASRIKGTQYF. The CDR3 region has the DNA TGTGCCAGCAGAATAAAGGGTACGCAGTATTTT.

This clonotype has ten or more counts. This rearrangement joins TRBV15 to TRBJ1-2; D ambiguous. Germline-derived CDR1 and CDR2 are LNHNV and YYDKDF (reference sequence). The length of the CDR3 is 12 residues. V lost 9 bases and J lost 8, with 16 bases in between. The CDR3, as DNA: TGTGCCACGGGCTACACAAATCGGGGCTACACCTTC. This codes for CATGYTNRGYTF.

This clonotype was detected many times. CDR3 DNA: TGTGCCAGCTCACCCCGTCGTCGTGAGACCCAGTACTTC. Translation gives CASSPRRRETQYF. The chain is built from TRBV18 and TRBJ2-5; D gene uncertain. The V gene lost 3 bases and the J gene lost 5 bases, with 10 bases spanning the gap. Germline loops: CDR1 KGHSH, CDR2 LQKENI. The CDR3 runs 13 residues.

Points on this clonotype: Being one base from a much bigger clone, this may be a read error. The chain links TRBV15 to TRBJ2-7; D may correspond to TRBD1 or TRBD2 (6 bases each). V was pared by 0 bases and J by 10 bases, with 13 bases between. Germline CDR1 and CDR2: LNHNV and YYDKDF (reference sequence). The length of the CDR3 is 13 residues. The CDR3 bases are TGTGCCACCAGCAGAGATAGGGGGGTGGACCAGTACTTC. Amino acid sequence: CATSRDRGVDQYF. Combining the CDR3 with reference TRBV15 and TRBJ2-7 gives the whole variable domain DAMVIQNPRYQVTQFGKPVTLSCSQTLNHNVMYWYQQKSSQAPKLLFHYYDKDFNNEADTPDNFQSRRPNTSFCFLDIRSPGLGDTAMYLCATSRDRGVDQYFGPGTRLTVT.